One and the same sample provided the 14 T cell receptor beta chains below, sequenced in a study of regulatory T cells in long-lasting Graves disease (dated by TCRdb to about 2021). The time point label for this specimen denotes: newly diagnosed GD, antithyroid drugs for less than 3 months. RNA was extracted from PBMCs in TRIzol for both TCR sequencing and RNA sequencing. Receptor libraries were prepared by multiplex PCR. Sequencing used an Illumina HiSeq 4000. CDR3 regions were amplified by Arm-PCR with iRepertoire HTBI primers to construct TCR beta libraries. The public sequencing data were trimmed at Q25 with fastp and processed into clonotypes with MiXCR by TCRdb, which kept only in-frame beta chains. Each entry is one CDR3 protein sequence, shown with its most common DNA and genes. This sample has about 470,000 distinct CDR3 sequences in its table, and about 17% of those were observed once. 12% of the sample belongs to the ten largest clones.

The sample was also linked to a second study, of T cells in Graves' hyperthyroidism and ophthalmopathy.

The sequencing used peripheral blood mononuclear cells (PBMCs), collected at new diagnosis, from a patient treated with antithyroid drugs. The source of these receptors is a man aged 40-55 years with Graves disease. Donor details come from another sample of the same person, matched by shared clones.

There are a few counts of this clonotype. The CDR3 protein is CASKQGAGNQPQHF. CDR3 nucleotide sequence: TGTGCCAGCAAACAGGGGGCAGGGAATCAGCCCCAGCATTTT. V is TRBV28 and J is TRBJ1-5, with 9 nucleotides matching TRBD1. Germline trimming cut 7 bases from V and 4 bases from J; bases unmatched to any gene: 5. The CDR3 loop spans 14 amino acids. Germline V gene sequence: CDR1 MDHEN, CDR2 SYDVKM.

In this sample, this clonotype turned up a few times. CDR3 sequence: CASSQYPGLETGVAKNIQYF. In nucleotides, the CDR3 is TGTGCCAGCTCACAATACCCGGGACTAGAGACGGGAGTAGCCAAAAACATTCAGTACTTC. This chain uses TRBV18 with TRBJ2-4, with 8 bases lining up with TRBD2. J lost 0 bases, V lost 4 bases, and 17 bases had no gene match. The germline V gene encodes CDR1 KGHSH and CDR2 LQKENI. This CDR3 has 20 residues.

A few counts support this clonotype. V is TRBV20-1 and J is TRBJ2-2; tentatively, D is TRBD2 (5 bases). The CDR3 has 14 amino acids. The V and J ends lost 2 bases and 1 base respectively, with 8 bases between them. Looked up from germline, CDR1 is DFQATT and CDR2 is SNEGSKA (reference sequence). The CDR3 loop reads CSARSGGNTGELFF. In DNA, the CDR3 is TGCAGTGCTAGAAGTGGAGGGAACACCGGGGAGCTGTTTTTT.

The chain links TRBV6-5 to TRBJ2-6, with a weak D call TRBD2 (6 bases). V dropped 0 bases and J dropped 0 bases, with 18 bases sitting between them. The CDR3 is 20 amino acids. The germline V gene has CDR1 MNHEY and CDR2 SVGAGI. This chain's CDR3 is CASSYSIGLAPSSGANVLTF. In DNA, the CDR3 is TGTGCCAGCAGTTACTCCATCGGCCTAGCGCCTTCCTCTGGGGCCAACGTCCTGACTTTC.

This clonotype was seen ten or more times. Here the CDR3 DNA reads TGTGCCATTCCGGGACAGGGCGATGAGCAGTTCTTC. Its protein product is CAIPGQGDEQFF. This rearrangement joins TRBV28 to TRBJ2-1; 9 bases align to TRBD1. Per the germline V gene, CDR1 is MDHEN and CDR2 is SYDVKM. The J segment lost 8 bases and the V segment lost 10 bases, leaving 6 bases of the junction unmatched. CDR3 size: 12 residues.

The genes are TRBV7-6 and TRBJ2-7, with no clear D. Trimming removed 3 bases at V and 5 bases at J, with 17 bases between. The CDR3 is made up of 15 amino acids. Germline V CDR1 and CDR2: SGHVS, FNYEAQ. The CDR3 here is CASSLSWSKGHEQYF. The DNA of the CDR3 is TGTGCCAGCAGCTTGAGCTGGAGTAAAGGCCACGAGCAGTACTTC.

This clonotype was seen at least ten times. For the CDR3, the DNA is TGTGCCAGCTTCTTAAGCGGGAGTGGCGAGCAGTACTTC. It yields the protein CASFLSGSGEQYF. This rearrangement joins TRBV12-3 or TRBV12-4 to TRBJ2-7, with 8 bases aligning to TRBD2. Trimming at V came to 8 bases and at J to 6 bases, leaving 9 bases not matched to a gene. This CDR3 spans 13 amino acids.

This clonotype has ten or more counts. This chain links TRBV28 with TRBJ2-7; perhaps TRBD1 as D (6 bases). Trimming took 5 bases from V and 0 from J, leaving 14 bases between them. Germline CDR1 reads MDHEN; CDR2 reads SYDVKM. This CDR3 has 15 residues. This chain's CDR3 is CASSTIGTSSYEQYF. The CDR3 DNA is TGTGCCAGCAGTACAATCGGGACAAGCTCCTACGAGCAGTACTTC.

Many counts were recorded for this clonotype. The CDR3 DNA sequence: TGTGCCAGCAGTCCGCTAGCGGGGTACAATGAGCAGTTCTTC. It is translated as CASSPLAGYNEQFF. The rearrangement joins TRBV27 to TRBJ2-1, with TRBD2 matching 9 bases. The CDR3 contains 14 residues. V shed 5 bases, J shed 4 bases, and the junction held 3 bases outside the gene matches. Germline CDR1 and CDR2: MNHEY and SMNVEV (reference sequence).

This clonotype showed up many times. The J gene is TRBJ2-7, the V gene TRBV7-3; 8 bases map to TRBD2. Germline-derived CDR1 and CDR2 are SGHTA and FQGTGA. The V segment lost 1 base and the J segment 11 bases; nucleotides outside the gene matches: 22. There are 18 residues in the CDR3. CDR3 nucleotides: TGTGCCAGCAGCTTAAAAGGCTTAGCGGGGATTCTTCCGAACCGGGAGTACTTC. Amino acid sequence: CASSLKGLAGILPNREYF.

Many counts were recorded for this clonotype. The chain carries TRBV5-1 and TRBJ2-7; D perhaps matches TRBD2 (5 bases). CDR3 length equals 17 residues. V was cut by 1 base and J by 2 bases, with 19 bases left in between. Germline CDR1 reads SGHRS; CDR2 reads YFSETQ. The CDR3 region is CASSLTREVRRTYEQYF. The CDR3 nucleotides read TGCGCCAGCAGCTTGACTAGAGAGGTACGAAGGACCTACGAGCAGTACTTC.

This clonotype is a singleton in its sample. A far larger clone lies a single base away; this is likely a read error. The chain uses TRBV12-3 or TRBV12-4 and TRBJ2-7; tentatively, D is TRBD2 (6 bases). The length of the CDR3 is 14 residues. The CDR3 sequence: CASSLVGGSYGQYF. In DNA form, the CDR3 reads TGTGCCAGCAGTTTGGTGGGAGGCTCCTACGGGCAGTACTTC.

V and J are TRBV19 and TRBJ1-5; D is unresolved. Germline CDR1 is LNHDA and CDR2 is SQIVND (reference sequence). Trimming cost V 5 bases and J 5 bases, with 10 bases left between them. There are 13 residues in the CDR3. The CDR3 DNA reads as TGTGCCAGTAGTTTAGTCAGAGATCAGCCCCAGCATTTT. Its protein product is CASSLVRDQPQHF.

This rearrangement joins TRBV6-2 or TRBV6-3 to TRBJ1-2; unclear D gene. The CDR3 runs to 15 residues. Germline assignment: CDR1 MNHEY and CDR2 SVGEGT. V was pared by 5 bases and J by 4 bases, with 17 bases between. This CDR3 reads CASSEGSPDTYGYTF. In nucleotides, the CDR3 is TGTGCCAGCAGTGAAGGGAGTCCAGACACCTATGGCTACACCTTC.